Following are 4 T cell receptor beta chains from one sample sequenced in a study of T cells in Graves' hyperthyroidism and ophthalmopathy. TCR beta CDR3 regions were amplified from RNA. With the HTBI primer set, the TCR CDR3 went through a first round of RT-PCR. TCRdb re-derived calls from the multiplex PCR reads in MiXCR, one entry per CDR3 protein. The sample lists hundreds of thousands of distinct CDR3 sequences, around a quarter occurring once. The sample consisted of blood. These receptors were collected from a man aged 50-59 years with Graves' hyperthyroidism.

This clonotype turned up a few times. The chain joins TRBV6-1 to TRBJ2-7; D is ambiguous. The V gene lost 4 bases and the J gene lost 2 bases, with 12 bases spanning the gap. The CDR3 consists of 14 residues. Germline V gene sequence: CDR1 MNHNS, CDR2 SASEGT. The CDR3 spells CASSVSLGTYEQYF. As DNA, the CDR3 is TGTGCCAGCAGTGTCTCCCTGGGAACCTACGAGCAGTACTTC.

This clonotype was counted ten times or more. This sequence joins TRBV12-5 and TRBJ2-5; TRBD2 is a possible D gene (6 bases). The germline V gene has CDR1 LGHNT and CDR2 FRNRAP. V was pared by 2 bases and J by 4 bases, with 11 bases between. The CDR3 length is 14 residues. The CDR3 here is CASGLTGVLETQYF. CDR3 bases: TGTGCTAGTGGTTTGACGGGGGTTCTAGAGACCCAGTACTTC. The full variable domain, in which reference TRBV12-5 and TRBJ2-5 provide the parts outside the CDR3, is DARVTQTPRHKVTEMGQEVTMRCQPILGHNTVFWYRQTMMQGLELLAYFRNRAPLDDSGMPKDRFSAEMPDATLATLKIQPSEPRDSAVYFCASGLTGVLETQYFGPGTRLLVL.

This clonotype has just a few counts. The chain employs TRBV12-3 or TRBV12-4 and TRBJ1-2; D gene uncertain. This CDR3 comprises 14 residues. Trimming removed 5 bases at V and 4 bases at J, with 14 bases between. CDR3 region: CASSPPEVSYGYTF. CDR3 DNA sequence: TGTGCCAGCAGTCCCCCCGAGGTGTCCTATGGCTACACCTTC.

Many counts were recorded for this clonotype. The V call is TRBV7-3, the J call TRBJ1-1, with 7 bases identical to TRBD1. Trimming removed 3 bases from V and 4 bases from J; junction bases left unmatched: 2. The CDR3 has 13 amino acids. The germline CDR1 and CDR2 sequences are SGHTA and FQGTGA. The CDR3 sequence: CASSLTGSTEAFF. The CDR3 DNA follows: TGTGCCAGCAGCTTGACAGGGTCCACTGAAGCTTTCTTT.